A selection of T cell receptor beta chains follows, all from one sample in a study of regulatory T cells in long-lasting Graves disease. TCRdb re-called the multiplex PCR reads with MiXCR, one entry per CDR3 protein. The sample records about 430,000 distinct CDR3 sequences, approximately 22% being singletons. This specimen was peripheral blood mononuclear cells (PBMCs), taken when the disease was refractory, from a patient treated with antithyroid drugs. These receptors were taken from a female donor with Graves disease. The CDR3 runs from the conserved cysteine through the conserved F or W. The D gene is left open where the match is weak. Part of the rows lack a size; the others show once, few, many or a class for expanded clones.

j_call	v_call	d_call	clone_size	cdr3_nt	cdr3_aa
TRBJ2-5	TRBV6-1	.	few	TGTGCCAGCAGTGAAGATCTTTGGACAGAACAGACCCAGTACTTC	CASSEDLWTEQTQYF
TRBJ1-1	TRBV18	.	.	TGTGCCAGCTCACCACGCCAGGGGATGAACACTGAAGCTTTCTTT	CASSPRQGMNTEAFF
TRBJ2-2	TRBV7-6	TRBD1	many	TGTGCCAGCAGCTTAGATGGTCGGACAGGTCTCACCGGGGAGCTGTTTTTT	CASSLDGRTGLTGELFF
TRBJ1-5	TRBV28	.	.	TGTGCCAGCAGTTTCCCGGGACATGGGGTTGGCAATCAGCCCCAGCATTTT	CASSFPGHGVGNQPQHF
TRBJ1-2	TRBV27	.	many	TGTGCCAGCAAACCCACAATTAACTATGGCTACACCTTC	CASKPTINYGYTF
TRBJ2-2	TRBV11-2	.	.	TGTGCCAGCAGCTTAGCACCCGGGGAGCTGTTTTTT	CASSLAPGELFF
TRBJ1-1	TRBV6-6	.	.	TGTGCCAGCAGTTACTCGTGGGCAGGAGTGAACACTGAAGCTTTCTTT	CASSYSWAGVNTEAFF
TRBJ2-1	TRBV28	TRBD1	.	TGTGCCAGCACCCGAGGACAGGACAATGAGCAGTTCTTC	CASTRGQDNEQFF
TRBJ2-7	TRBV6-1	.	once	TGTGCCAGTACAGGCCTTGCCTACGAGCAGTACTTC	CASTGLAYEQYF
TRBJ2-7	TRBV2	.	many	TGTGCCAGCAGCGAAAGGGTCAGGATCCCCTACGAGCAGTACTTC	CASSERVRIPYEQYF
TRBJ2-2	TRBV20-1	TRBD2	few	TGCAGTGCTAGAGTCACTAGCGGGAACTTGGGCGGGGAGCTGTTTTTT	CSARVTSGNLGGELFF
TRBJ2-7	TRBV6-2/TRBV6-3	.	many	TGTGCCAGCAGTTACAATCCCGAGTACGAGCAGTACTTC	CASSYNPEYEQYF
TRBJ2-1	TRBV6-1	TRBD1	many	TGTGCCAGCAGGAGCCTCGCGACAGGGGGCAGGGCCAATGAGCAGTTCTTC	CASRSLATGGRANEQFF
TRBJ1-2	TRBV12-3/TRBV12-4	TRBD1	many	TGTGCCAGCAGCAGCTCTCCGGGACAGGGGTATCTCTTTTTTGGCTACACCTTC	CASSSSPGQGYLFFGYTF
TRBJ2-7	TRBV3-1	.	.	TGTGCCAGCAGCCAACGGGGGAGGCGCCCCTCTGAGCAGTACTTC	CASSQRGRRPSEQYF
TRBJ1-2	TRBV15	.	.	TGTGCCACCAGCTCCCGGGACATTGGCTACACCTTC	CATSSRDIGYTF
TRBJ2-2	TRBV20-1	.	.	TGCAGTGCTAGAGATCAGGGGGGTTCGAACACCGGGGAGCTGTTTTTT	CSARDQGGSNTGELFF
TRBJ2-5	TRBV6-1	TRBD1	many	TGTGCCAGCAATCCAAGGGGGACAGGGACGCAAGAGACCCAGTACTTC	CASNPRGTGTQETQYF
TRBJ1-4	TRBV20-1	.	many	TGCAGTGCTAGTCCCCGGACGGCAACTAATGAAAAACTGTTTTTT	CSASPRTATNEKLFF
TRBJ1-2	TRBV3-1	TRBD1	.	TGTGCCAGCAGCCGAGCGGGGGGGACAGGGGGCACAAACTATGGCTACACCTTC	CASSRAGGTGGTNYGYTF
TRBJ2-5	TRBV11-2	TRBD2	many	TGTGCCAGCAGCTTAGCCCCAGCGGGAGCCCTCCAAGAGACCCAGTACTTC	CASSLAPAGALQETQYF
TRBJ2-5	TRBV28	.	many	TGTGCCAGCAGTTTAGACCTGCAAGAGACCCAGTACTTC	CASSLDLQETQYF
TRBJ2-5	TRBV11-2	.	many	TGTGCCAGCAGCTTAGATAGGGGGTACCAAGAGACCCAGTACTTC	CASSLDRGYQETQYF
TRBJ1-1	TRBV18	.	.	TGTGCCAGCTCACTCGAAGTTCCGGCGAGGGCTGAAGCTTTCTTT	CASSLEVPARAEAFF
TRBJ1-6	TRBV6-1	.	many	TGTGCCAGCAGTGAAGTAAGATCGGGGGTTTTTGGATCACCCCTCCACTTT	CASSEVRSGVFGSPLHF
TRBJ1-5	TRBV12-3/TRBV12-4	.	few	TGTGCCAGCAGAAAACACGAACCCGGGGCCGTCAATCAGCCCCAGCATTTT	CASRKHEPGAVNQPQHF
TRBJ2-7	TRBV20-1	.	.	TGCAGTGCTAGAGATCAGGGTCTCCTGGACGAGCAGTACTTC	CSARDQGLLDEQYF
TRBJ2-1	TRBV2	TRBD2	.	TGTGCCAGCAGTTTTCAGCGGGAGGCCTACAATGAGCAGTTCTTC	CASSFQREAYNEQFF
TRBJ2-7	TRBV28	.	many	TGTGCCAGCAGCAGAAGGGGACTTCTCTCCTACGAGCAGTACTTC	CASSRRGLLSYEQYF
TRBJ1-1	TRBV28	TRBD1	many	TGTGCCAGCAGTTTCCAACGGACAGGGGGAACTGAAGCTTTCTTT	CASSFQRTGGTEAFF
TRBJ1-5	TRBV20-1	.	many	TGCAGTGCCGTCCCCGGTTGGTATAGCAATCAGCCCCAGCATTTT	CSAVPGWYSNQPQHF
TRBJ2-7	TRBV2	.	many	TGTGCCAGCAGTGCCTTTGGGGATAACTACGAGCAGTACTTC	CASSAFGDNYEQYF
TRBJ2-2	TRBV6-5	.	many	TGTGCCAGCAGTTACACCGTCTTGGGAACCGGGGAGCTGTTTTTT	CASSYTVLGTGELFF
TRBJ2-7	TRBV4-1	.	.	TGCGCCAGCAGCCAATTAATTACCTACGAGCAGTACTTC	CASSQLITYEQYF
TRBJ2-1	TRBV5-4	TRBD2	.	TGTGCCAGCAGCTTGGAAGCGGGAGTGGTCTCTGAGCAGTTCTTC	CASSLEAGVVSEQFF
TRBJ1-2	TRBV28	.	many	TGTGCCAGCATCCAGGGCGGGGGGATCTATGGCTACACCTTC	CASIQGGGIYGYTF
TRBJ1-2	TRBV14	.	few	TGTGCCAGCAGCCCCTACAGGACCGCTGACTATGGCTACACCTTC	CASSPYRTADYGYTF
TRBJ2-2	TRBV29-1	.	.	TGCAGCGCACTGCCGGGGACCGGGGAGCTGTTTTTT	CSALPGTGELFF
TRBJ2-7	TRBV20-1	.	few	TGCAGTGTTCAACCCCGGCACAAGAGCTCCTACGAGCAGTACTTC	CSVQPRHKSSYEQYF
TRBJ2-3	TRBV24-1	TRBD1	many	TGTGCCACCAGTGTCTCGCTTACAGGGGGACGCGGTTTAGATACGCAGTATTTT	CATSVSLTGGRGLDTQYF
TRBJ2-1	TRBV7-2	TRBD2	.	TGTGCCAGCACCAAGGGTGGTAGCGGGAGTGGTGAGCAGTTCTTC	CASTKGGSGSGEQFF
TRBJ2-3	TRBV28	.	.	TGTGCCAGTAGCCTGGATACGCAGTATTTT	CASSLDTQYF
TRBJ1-5	TRBV28	.	.	TGTGCCAGCAGTTTAGGTACCTACTATCAGCCCCAGCATTTT	CASSLGTYYQPQHF
TRBJ1-5	TRBV6-1	.	many	TGTGCCAGTAAGACAGGTTATTCCTCCGATAGCAATCAGCCCCAGCATTTT	CASKTGYSSDSNQPQHF
TRBJ1-2	TRBV2	.	many	TGTGCCAGCAGTGAAATGACGGCCGGGGATGGCTACACCTTC	CASSEMTAGDGYTF
TRBJ2-7	TRBV7-3	.	many	TGTGCCAGCAGCTTAACGGAGGTTGGGGAGCAGTACTTC	CASSLTEVGEQYF
TRBJ1-4	TRBV28	.	many	TGTGCCAGCAGTTCGGGACGGCGTAATGAAAAACTGTTTTTT	CASSSGRRNEKLFF
TRBJ1-1	TRBV29-1	TRBD1	few	TGCAGCGTTGAAGTTGGACAGGGCACTGAAGCTTTCTTT	CSVEVGQGTEAFF
TRBJ1-1	TRBV11-2	.	many	TGTGCCAGCAGCTTAGTTTTAGGACAAATGAACACTGAAGCTTTCTTT	CASSLVLGQMNTEAFF
TRBJ2-6	TRBV7-6	.	many	TGTGCCAGCAGCCCGCCCTGGACCAACGTCCTGACTTTC	CASSPPWTNVLTF
TRBJ2-2	TRBV7-3	TRBD2	many	TGTGCCAGCAGCTACGGGGGGGCCGGGGAGCTGTTTTTT	CASSYGGAGELFF
TRBJ2-7	TRBV28	.	many	TGTGCCAGCAGTTTGACGAGCGGCGAGCAGTACTTC	CASSLTSGEQYF
TRBJ2-5	TRBV9	.	many	TGTGCCAGCAGCCCCACCGACGTGGAGACCCAGTACTTC	CASSPTDVETQYF
TRBJ1-6	TRBV12-3/TRBV12-4	.	many	TGTGCCAGCAGCACGACGCTAGTATCACCCCTCCACTTT	CASSTTLVSPLHF
TRBJ1-4	TRBV28	TRBD1	many	TGTGCCAGCAGTCGTCGGACAGGGGTAGAAAAACTGTTTTTT	CASSRRTGVEKLFF